These T cell receptor beta chains were read from a single sample in a study of blood T cell repertoires in COVID-19. TCRdb keeps only in-frame clones here, not all; method: immunoSEQ multiplex PCR. The sample includes hundreds of thousands of clones, roughly 90% of them seen just once. Sequenced input: peripheral blood. The receptors were gathered from a woman in her forties with COVID-19, enrolled during active disease. Both conserved end residues are part of each CDR3. A D gene is named only where the DNA matches it firmly. Size is omitted from some rows. Given values are once, few, many or a class for expanded clones.

clone_size j_call d_call v_call cdr3_nt cdr3_aa
. TRBJ1-1 . TRBV27 TGTGCCAGCAGTATATCCGGAGGCCGGACTGAAGCTTTCTTT CASSISGGRTEAFF
. TRBJ1-1 TRBD1 TRBV6-5 TGTGCCAGCAATCCGGACAGGGGCGTCACTGAAGCTTTCTTT CASNPDRGVTEAFF
. TRBJ2-2 . TRBV28 TGTGCCAGCAGTTTTTTGACGGGGGACACCGGGGAGCTGTTTTTT CASSFLTGDTGELFF
. TRBJ1-1 TRBD1 TRBV4-3 TGCGCCAGCAGCAGTAACACAGGGGGCTTCACTGAAGCTTTCTTT CASSSNTGGFTEAFF
. TRBJ2-7 TRBD2 TRBV9 TGTGCCAGCAGCCCCCAGGGCGGGAGAGTCTCCTACGAGCAGTACTTC CASSPQGGRVSYEQYF
. TRBJ2-3 TRBD2 TRBV4-3 TGCGCCAGCAGCCAAGATCTTTACGGGACTATCCGTGGCACAGATACGCAGTATTTT CASSQDLYGTIRGTDTQYF
. TRBJ2-3 TRBD1 TRBV7-2 TGTGCCAGCAGCTCAAGGGACAGGGCGAATCATACGCAGTATTTT CASSSRDRANHTQYF
. TRBJ2-5 . TRBV7-3 TGTGCCAGCAGCCCCTCCTCCCCAGGGGAGACCCAGTACTTC CASSPSSPGETQYF
. TRBJ1-1 TRBD1 TRBV4-3 TGCGCCAGCAGCCGTCCCGGACAGGGGTACACTGAAGCTTTCTTT CASSRPGQGYTEAFF
. TRBJ2-5 TRBD2 TRBV9 TGTGCCAGCAGCGTAGATCCTAGCGGGGGGGCTAAAGAGACCCAGTACTTC CASSVDPSGGAKETQYF
. TRBJ1-2 TRBD1 TRBV28 TGTGCCAGCAGTTTAATATTCCAGACAGGGGGGATTAACTATGGCTACACCTTC CASSLIFQTGGINYGYTF
once TRBJ2-7 . TRBV4-2 TGTGCCAGCAGCCAAGATCACATGGCTGCGGGGCAGTACTTC CASSQDHMAAGQYF
. TRBJ2-5 . TRBV11-3 TGTGCCAGCAGCTTAGGGGGCCAGGGAGGCCAAGAGACCCAGTACTTC CASSLGGQGGQETQYF
. TRBJ2-1 . TRBV7-2 TGTGCCAGCAGCTTAGTTAGGGGGGGGTATGATGAGCAGTTCTTC CASSLVRGGYDEQFF
. TRBJ2-5 . TRBV5-4 TGTGCCAGCAGCTTGAGTAGACAAGGAGAGACCCAGTACTTC CASSLSRQGETQYF
. TRBJ2-5 TRBD2 TRBV19 TGTGCCAGTAGTATGCCACGACTAGCGGGGGACCAAGAGACCCAGTACTTC CASSMPRLAGDQETQYF
. TRBJ1-1 . TRBV27 TGTGCCAGCAGCCCCGGATGGCAGTCGGGTGAAGCTTTCTTT CASSPGWQSGEAFF
. TRBJ1-4 TRBD1 TRBV5-5 TGTGCCAGCAGCTTAATAATGAAACCTCGAGGCGGGACAGGCCGGGAAAAACTGTTTTTT CASSLIMKPRGGTGREKLFF
. TRBJ2-7 . TRBV4-2 TGTGCCAGCAGCCAAGCGGACAGCTTGTACGAGCAGTACTTC CASSQADSLYEQYF
. TRBJ1-3 . TRBV6-5 TGTGCCAGCAGTTACAATGTAGCGTTCTCTGGAAACACCATATATTTT CASSYNVAFSGNTIYF
. TRBJ2-2 TRBD1 TRBV7-7 TGTGCTAGCAGCCCCGCCCGACAGGGTAACACCGGGGAGCTGTTTTTT CASSPARQGNTGELFF
. TRBJ2-5 TRBD2 TRBV7-9 TGTGCCAGCAGCCCTAGGACGGGTTGGCTAGCGGGGCAAGAGACCCAGTACTTC CASSPRTGWLAGQETQYF
. TRBJ2-5 TRBD2 TRBV4-2 TGTGCCAGCAGCCAAGAAACTAGCGGGGTCAAGACCCAGTACTTC CASSQETSGVKTQYF
. TRBJ2-7 TRBD2 TRBV6-5 TGTGCCAGCAGTTACGGGGGTAGCGGGACCTACGAGCAGTACTTC CASSYGGSGTYEQYF
. TRBJ2-7 . TRBV5-1 TGCGCCAGCAGCTCTTCCGTTCTGTCCTACGAGCAGTACTTC CASSSSVLSYEQYF
once TRBJ1-2 . TRBV24-1 TGTGCCACCAGTGATTCAGGGTTTGGCTACACCTTC CATSDSGFGYTF
. TRBJ1-3 . TRBV5-6 TGTGCCAGCAGCTTGAGTCCCAGCTCTGGAAACACCATATATTTT CASSLSPSSGNTIYF
. TRBJ2-7 TRBD2 TRBV2 TGTGCCAGCCAACTAGCGGACAACTACGAGCAGTACTTC CASQLADNYEQYF
. TRBJ2-1 . TRBV2 TGTGCCAGCAGTGAAGGAGCAGGGTCAGGTCTTGAGCAGTTCTTC CASSEGAGSGLEQFF
. TRBJ2-2 . TRBV5-1 TGCGCCAGCAGCTCGGGAGAAGGAACCGGGGAGCTGTTTTTT CASSSGEGTGELFF
. TRBJ1-2 . TRBV28 TGTGCCAGCCTCAGGGGTGGACGTATTAACTATGGCTACACCTTC CASLRGGRINYGYTF
. TRBJ2-3 TRBD2 TRBV3-1/TRBV3-2 TGTGCCAGCAGCCTTGGGACTAGCGGGGGCACAGATACGCAGTATTTT CASSLGTSGGTDTQYF
. TRBJ1-2 . TRBV5-5 TGTGCCAGCAGCTTTGGGACATCGACACAGAACTATGGCTACACCTTC CASSFGTSTQNYGYTF
. TRBJ2-3 TRBD2 TRBV6-5 TGTGCCAGCAGTCAACTAGCGGCTAGCACAGATACGCAGTATTTT CASSQLAASTDTQYF
. TRBJ1-4 TRBD1 TRBV7-9 TGTGCCAGCAGCCCCCCGGGCAGGGGGAATGAAAAACTGTTTTTT CASSPPGRGNEKLFF
. TRBJ2-3 . TRBV28 TGTGCCAGCAGCTGGGCTAGCACAGATACGCAGTATTTT CASSWASTDTQYF
. TRBJ2-7 TRBD1 TRBV30 TGTGCCTGGAGTACGGGACAGGGGGTCCACGAGCAGTACTTC CAWSTGQGVHEQYF
. TRBJ2-5 . TRBV30 TGTGCCTGGACAGGAGGGGACGCCGCCCAGTACTTC CAWTGGDAAQYF
few TRBJ1-5 . TRBV7-2 TGTGCCAGCAGTTCCTCCGGGTTCGATCAGCCCCAGCATTTT CASSSSGFDQPQHF